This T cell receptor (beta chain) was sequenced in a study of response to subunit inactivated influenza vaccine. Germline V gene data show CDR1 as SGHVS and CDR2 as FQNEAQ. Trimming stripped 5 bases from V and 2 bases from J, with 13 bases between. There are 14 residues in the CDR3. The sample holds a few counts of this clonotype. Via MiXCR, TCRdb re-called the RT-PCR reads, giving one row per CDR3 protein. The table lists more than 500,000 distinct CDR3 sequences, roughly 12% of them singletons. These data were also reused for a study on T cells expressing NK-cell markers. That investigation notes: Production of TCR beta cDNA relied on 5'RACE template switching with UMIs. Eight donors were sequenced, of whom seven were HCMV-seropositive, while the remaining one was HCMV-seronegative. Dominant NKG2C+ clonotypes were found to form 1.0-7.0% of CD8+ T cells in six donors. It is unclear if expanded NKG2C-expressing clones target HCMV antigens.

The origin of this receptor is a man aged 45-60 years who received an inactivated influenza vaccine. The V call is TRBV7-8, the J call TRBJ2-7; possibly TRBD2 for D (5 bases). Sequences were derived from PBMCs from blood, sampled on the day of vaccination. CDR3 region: CASSTRTQAYEQYF. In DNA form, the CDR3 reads TGTGCCAGCAGCACACGGACTCAGGCCTACGAGCAGTACTTC.